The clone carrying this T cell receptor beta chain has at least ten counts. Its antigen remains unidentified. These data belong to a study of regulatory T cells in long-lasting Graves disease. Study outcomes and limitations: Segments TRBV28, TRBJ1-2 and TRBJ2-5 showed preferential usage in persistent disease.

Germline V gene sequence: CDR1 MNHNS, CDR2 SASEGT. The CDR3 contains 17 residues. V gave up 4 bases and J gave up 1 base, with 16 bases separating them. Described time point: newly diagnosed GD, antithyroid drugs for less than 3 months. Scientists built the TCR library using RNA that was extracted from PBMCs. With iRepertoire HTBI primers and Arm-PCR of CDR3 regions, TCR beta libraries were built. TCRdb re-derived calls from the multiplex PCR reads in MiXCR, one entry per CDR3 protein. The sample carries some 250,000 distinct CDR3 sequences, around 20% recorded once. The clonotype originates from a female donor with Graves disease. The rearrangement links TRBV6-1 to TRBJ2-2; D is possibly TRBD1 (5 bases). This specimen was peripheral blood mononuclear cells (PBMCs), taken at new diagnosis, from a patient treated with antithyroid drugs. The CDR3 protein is CASSAVGPGMNTGELFF. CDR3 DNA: TGTGCCAGCAGTGCTGTGGGGCCAGGGATGAACACCGGGGAGCTGTTTTTT.